This T cell receptor beta chain was profiled in a study of cytomegalovirus exposure and HLA in healthy donors. V lost 0 bases and J 0 bases, leaving 11 bases between the germline ends. CDR3 size: 16 residues. Germline lookup yields CDR1 MNHEY and CDR2 SVGAGI. Study-level points and caveats: A later analysis, which compared TCR beta chains of equal frequency, found the HLA-associated ones more clonally expanded.

Note on this clone: What it recognizes is unknown.

Primers for the PCR totalled 60 Vbeta and 13 Jbeta. Sequencing used immunoSEQ multiplex PCR; TCRdb keeps in-frame clones, though not all of them. Its table lists 55,000 to 85,000 clones. The sequenced sample consisted of PBMCs. This sequence originates from a woman aged 25-40 years in good health and CMV-seronegative. V usage is TRBV6-5 and J usage is TRBJ1-2, with D perhaps matching TRBD1 (6 bases). CDR3 amino acids: CASSYSRDTPNYGYTF. In nucleotides, the CDR3 is TGTGCCAGCAGTTACTCCCGGGACACACCTAACTATGGCTACACCTTC.